The following is a TCR beta chain sequence with its context. Its target is unknown. This record comes from a study of T cell repertoires in cytomegalovirus infection. Study at large: Recently described HLA-C-restricted plus well-studied HLA-B-restricted CMV epitopes were used.

TCRdb re-analysed the reads in MiXCR, keeping a single row per CDR3 protein. Here the sample spans about 130,000 distinct CDR3 sequences, approximately 30% being singletons. CDR3 length: 14 amino acids. Trimming cost V 0 bases and J 4 bases; bases outside gene matches: 5. Germline lookup yields CDR1 SQVTM and CDR2 ANQGSEA. The material sequenced was CD8+ T cells from cultured PBMCs, taken from culture after CMV antigen stimulation. The chain employs TRBV29-1 and TRBJ1-2; 7 nucleotides agree with TRBD1. This TCR came from a human donor in good health (CMV status not recorded). Some clones in this sample may be carry-over from other donors' samples. The DNA for the CDR3 is TGCAGCGTTGAAGACCGGGACAGCCTCTATGGCTACACCTTC. Translation: CSVEDRDSLYGYTF.